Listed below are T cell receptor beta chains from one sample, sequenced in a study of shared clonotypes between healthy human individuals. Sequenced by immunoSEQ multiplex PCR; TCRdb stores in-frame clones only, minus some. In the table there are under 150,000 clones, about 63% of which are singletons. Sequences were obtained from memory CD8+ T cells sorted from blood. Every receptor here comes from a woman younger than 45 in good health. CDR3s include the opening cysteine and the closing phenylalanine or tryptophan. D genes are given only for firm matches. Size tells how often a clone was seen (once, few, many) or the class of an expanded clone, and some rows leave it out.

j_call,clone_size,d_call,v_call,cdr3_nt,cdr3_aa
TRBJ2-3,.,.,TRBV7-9,TGTGCCAGCAGCTTATACTATGACACAGATACGCAGTATTTT,CASSLYYDTDTQYF
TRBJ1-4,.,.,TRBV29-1,TGCAGCGTCCGGGCGGGAGAAAAACTGTTTTTT,CSVRAGEKLFF
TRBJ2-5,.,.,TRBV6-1,TGTGCCAGCAGTGAAGCGACGGGTGTGGGAGGAAAGACCCAGTACTTC,CASSEATGVGGKTQYF
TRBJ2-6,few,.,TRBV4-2,TGTGCCAGCAGCCAAGAGTTTACCTCTGGGGCCAACGTCCTGACTTTC,CASSQEFTSGANVLTF
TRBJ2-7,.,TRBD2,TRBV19,TGTGCCAGTAGTACCATTAGCGGGCCCGCCTACGAGCAGTACTTC,CASSTISGPAYEQYF
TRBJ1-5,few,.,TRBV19,TGTGCCAGTAGGTCCGACAGATACGATCAGCCCCAGCATTTT,CASRSDRYDQPQHF
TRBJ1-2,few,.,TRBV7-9,TGTGCCAGCGAAAGCAGGGGTGATGGCTACACCTTC,CASESRGDGYTF
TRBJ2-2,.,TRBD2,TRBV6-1,TGTGCCAGCACGGGACTAGCGGGAGATCCCGGGGAGCTGTTTTTT,CASTGLAGDPGELFF
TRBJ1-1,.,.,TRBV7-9,TGTGCCAGCAGCGAGACGAACAGAAAGAACACTGAAGCTTTCTTT,CASSETNRKNTEAFF
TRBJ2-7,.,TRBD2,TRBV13,TGTGCCAGCAGCCTAGGGGGACTAGCGGACTCCTACGAGCAGTACTTC,CASSLGGLADSYEQYF
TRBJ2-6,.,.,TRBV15,TGTGCCACCAGCAGAGACAAAGACTCTGGGGCCAACGTCCTGACTTTC,CATSRDKDSGANVLTF
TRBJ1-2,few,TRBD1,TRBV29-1,TGCAGCGCCGGACTGACAGGGTATACCTATGGCTACACCTTC,CSAGLTGYTYGYTF
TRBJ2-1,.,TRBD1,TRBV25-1,TGTGCCAGCAGCCCAAACTCGGGACAGGGGGAACCCAATGAGCAGTTCTTC,CASSPNSGQGEPNEQFF
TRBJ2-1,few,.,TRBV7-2,TGTGCCAGCAGCCCCCCCCGAGCGGCTGCCTACAATGAGCAGTTCTTC,CASSPPRAAAYNEQFF
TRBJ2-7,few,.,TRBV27,TGTGCCAGCAGCCCCGGCGGTCGCTCCTACGAGCAGTACTTC,CASSPGGRSYEQYF
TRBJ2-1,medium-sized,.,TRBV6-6,TGTGCCAGCAGTTACATGGCGGGGAAGAACAATGAGCAGTTCTTC,CASSYMAGKNNEQFF
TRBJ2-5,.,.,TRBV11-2,TGTGCCAGCAGCCTTTGGACAGTTCAAGAGACCCAGTACTTC,CASSLWTVQETQYF